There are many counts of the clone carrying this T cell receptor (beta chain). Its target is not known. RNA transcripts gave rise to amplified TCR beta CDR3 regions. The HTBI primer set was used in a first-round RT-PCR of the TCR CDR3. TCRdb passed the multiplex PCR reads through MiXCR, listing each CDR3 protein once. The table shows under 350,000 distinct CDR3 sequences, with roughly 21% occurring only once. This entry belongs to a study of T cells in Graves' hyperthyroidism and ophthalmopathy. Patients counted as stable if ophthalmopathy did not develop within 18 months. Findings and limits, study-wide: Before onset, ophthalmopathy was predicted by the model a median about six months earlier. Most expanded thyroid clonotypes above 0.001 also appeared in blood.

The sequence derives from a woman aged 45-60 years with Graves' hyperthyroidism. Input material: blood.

Here the CDR3 DNA reads TGTGCCAGCAGCACAGGCTTTGCAACTAATGAAAAACTGTTTTTT. It translates to CASSTGFATNEKLFF. V and J are TRBV7-3 and TRBJ1-4, with TRBD1 as a possible D gene (5 bases). Per the germline V gene, CDR1 is SGHTA and CDR2 is FQGTGA. V was trimmed by 5 bases and J by 0 bases, leaving 10 bases between them. CDR3 length: 15 residues.